The 20 T cell receptor beta chains below all came from one sample that was sequenced in a study of monozygotic twins with inflammatory bowel disease. Using the 5' RACE reads, TCRdb records one entry per CDR3 protein without DNA. The specimen's table records roughly 300,000 distinct CDR3 sequences. Material: blood. All receptors derive from a human donor with ulcerative colitis or Crohn's disease, or a healthy co-twin of an affected twin (not recorded which).

The chain carries TRBV27 and TRBJ1-2; TCRdb designates TRBD1, a call that cannot be tested without DNA. Germline values: CDR1 MNHEY, CDR2 SMNVEV (reference sequence). CDR3 size: 19 residues. The CDR3 region is CASSLSGGGSRSPNYGYTF.

V gene TRBV7-2 combines with J gene TRBJ2-7. Germline V gene sequence: CDR1 SGHTA, CDR2 FQGNSA. CDR3 length equals 12 residues. The CDR3 loop is CASSSTLYEQYF.

The CDR3 is CASSLGGLLTYEQYF. The chain recombines TRBV5-1 with TRBJ2-7; TCRdb gives TRBD1 as the D gene, but with no DNA this cannot be confirmed. Germline CDR1 is SGHRS and CDR2 is YFSETQ. CDR3 length: 15 residues.

This chain links TRBV3-1 with TRBJ1-4; absent DNA, TCRdb's TRBD1 call cannot be checked. The CDR3 contains 19 residues. Per the germline V gene, CDR1 is LGHDT and CDR2 is YNNKEL (reference sequence). The CDR3 sequence is CASSQGSGSRGTVYEKLFF.

CDR3 loop: CASSGLLVRYNEQFF. The chain carries TRBV27 and TRBJ2-1; TCRdb's D call of TRBD2 is untestable without DNA. Germline V gives CDR1 MNHEY, CDR2 SMNVEV (reference sequence). The CDR3 consists of 15 residues.

The rearrangement joins TRBV24-1 to TRBJ2-2; without DNA, the TCRdb call of TRBD1 cannot be checked. Germline-derived CDR1 and CDR2 are KGHDR and SFDVKD. The CDR3 has 16 residues. The CDR3 sequence is CATSDPRTGRAGELFF.

The genes are TRBV7-2 and TRBJ1-2; the TCRdb call, TRBD1, lacks DNA for checking. The CDR3 runs 18 residues. The germline V gene encodes CDR1 SGHTA and CDR2 FQGNSA. The CDR3 region is CASSLVQGALQGLYGYTF. Full variable domain (remainder filled in from reference TRBV7-2 and TRBJ1-2): GAGVSQSPSNKVTEKGKDVELRCDPISGHTALYWYRQSLGQGLEFLIYFQGNSAPDKSGLPSDRFSAERTGGSVSTLTIQRTQQEDSAVYLCASSLVQGALQGLYGYTFGSGTRLTVV.

V usage is TRBV12-3 or TRBV12-4 and J usage is TRBJ1-2. This CDR3 spans 13 amino acids. CDR3 region: CASSLGGLFGYTF.

The chain links TRBV6-2 or TRBV6-3 to TRBJ2-3; TCRdb's D call of TRBD1 is untestable without DNA. CDR1 is MNHEY and CDR2 is SVGEGT in the germline V gene. The CDR3 loop spans 15 amino acids. The CDR3 is CASSLPTGRWDTQYF.

The V and J genes are TRBV12-3 or TRBV12-4 and TRBJ2-7; TCRdb's D call, TRBD1, is unchecked because there is no DNA. The CDR3 runs 12 residues. The chain's CDR3 is CASTADRTEQYF.

The V call is TRBV28, the J call TRBJ1-3; the D call of TRBD1 rests on TCRdb alone, since no DNA is present to check it. There are 16 residues in the CDR3. CDR1 MDHEN and CDR2 SYDVKM come from the germline V gene. The CDR3 loop reads CASSDWTALSGNTIYF.

This rearrangement joins TRBV5-1 to TRBJ1-1. CDR3 size: 13 residues. The germline gives CDR1 SGHRS, CDR2 YFSETQ. The CDR3 protein is CASSLGRVYEAFF.

The chain couples TRBV2 to TRBJ2-3; with no DNA, the TCRdb D assignment of TRBD2 cannot be verified. CDR3 length: 12 amino acids. Germline V gene sequence: CDR1 SNHLY, CDR2 FYNNEI. This CDR3 is CAAAGSTDTQYF. Full variable domain (missing parts from reference TRBV2 and TRBJ2-3): EPEVTQTPSHQVTQMGQEVILRCVPISNHLYFYWYRQILGQKVEFLVSFYNNEISEKSEIFDDQFSVERPDGSNFTLKIRSTKLEDSAMYFCAAAGSTDTQYFGPGTRLTVL.

The CDR3 protein is CASSHGLATGELFF. The rearrangement joins TRBV3-1 to TRBJ2-2; TCRdb calls TRBD2, which cannot be checked without DNA. The CDR3 loop spans 14 amino acids. Germline lookup yields CDR1 LGHDT and CDR2 YNNKEL (reference sequence).

The V call is TRBV14, the J call TRBJ2-1; TCRdb indicates TRBD2, and absent DNA this call remains unverified. From germline, CDR1 is SGHDN and CDR2 FVKESK. The CDR3 has 12 amino acids. The chain's CDR3 is CASSQASGRQFF.

The chain uses TRBV24-1 and TRBJ1-1; lacking DNA, the TRBD1 call made by TCRdb goes unchecked. This CDR3 spans 17 amino acids. Per the germline V gene, CDR1 is KGHDR and CDR2 is SFDVKD. The CDR3 here is CATSDSSRGGRYTEAFF.

V usage is TRBV5-1 and J usage is TRBJ2-7. Germline CDR1 and CDR2: SGHRS and YFSETQ. This CDR3 has 11 amino acids. Here the CDR3 reads CARKRVYEQYF.

The V and J genes are TRBV28 and TRBJ2-7; TCRdb indicates TRBD1, and absent DNA this call remains unverified. Germline values: CDR1 MDHEN, CDR2 SYDVKM. The length of the CDR3 is 16 residues. CDR3: CASSPPRTGGLLEQYF.

The chain links TRBV28 to TRBJ1-2. This CDR3 spans 13 amino acids. The V gene's germline CDR1 is MDHEN and CDR2 SYDVKM. Here the CDR3 reads CASANRPNYGYTF.

The chain joins TRBV28 to TRBJ2-1; TCRdb returns TRBD1, unconfirmable since there is no DNA. There are 13 residues in the CDR3. The germline V gene encodes CDR1 MDHEN and CDR2 SYDVKM. This CDR3 reads CASSSHGRDEQFF.